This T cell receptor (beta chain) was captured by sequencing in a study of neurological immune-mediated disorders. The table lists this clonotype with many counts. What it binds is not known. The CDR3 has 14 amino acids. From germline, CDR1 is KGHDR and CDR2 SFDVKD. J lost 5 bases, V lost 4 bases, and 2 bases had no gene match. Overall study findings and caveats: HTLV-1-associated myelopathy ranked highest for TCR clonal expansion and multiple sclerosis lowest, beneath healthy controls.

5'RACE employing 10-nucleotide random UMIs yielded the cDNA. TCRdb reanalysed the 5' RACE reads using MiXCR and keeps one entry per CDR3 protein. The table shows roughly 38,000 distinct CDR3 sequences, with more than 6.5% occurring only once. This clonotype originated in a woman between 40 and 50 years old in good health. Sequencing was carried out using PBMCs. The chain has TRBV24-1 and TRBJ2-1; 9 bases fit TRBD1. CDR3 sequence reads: CATSEGTGHNEQFF. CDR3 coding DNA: TGTGCCACCAGTGAAGGGACAGGGCACAATGAGCAGTTCTTC.